One T cell receptor (beta chain) is described in this entry. The CDR3 runs 15 residues. CDR1 is SGHVS and CDR2 is FQNEAQ in the germline V gene. This entry is derived from a study of T cells expressing NK-cell markers. On the study more broadly: In the group of eight sequenced donors, seven were HCMV-seropositive and one was seronegative.

TCRdb re-analyzed the 5' RACE reads; it lists each CDR3 protein once, without DNA. Its listing shows about 150,000 distinct CDR3 sequences. The TCR originated in a woman aged 45-65 years in good health. This rearrangement joins TRBV7-8 to TRBJ2-7; the TCRdb D gene call, TRBD1, has no DNA to confirm it. Sequenced material: blood T cells: a sorted CD56 or NKG2C T cell subset, CD4+ or CD8+ T cells, or bulk PBMC T cells (not recorded which). CDR3 loop: CASSPEGTGAYEQYF.